The present T cell receptor beta chain was sequenced within a study of blood T cell repertoires in COVID-19. At the level of the study: Some COVID-19 samples were acute and others convalescent; all came from the United States, Italy and Spain.

CDR3 length: 15 residues. CDR1 is MNHEY, CDR2 SVGAGI, per germline. The V and J ends lost 6 bases and 4 bases, in that order; junction bases with no gene match: 7. This clone was seen more than once but under ten times. Profiling relied on immunoSEQ multiplex PCR, and the TCRdb table lists in-frame clones only, not all of them. The table records around 160,000 clones, over 80% of them present only once. Source material: PBMCs or T cells enriched from blood (not recorded which). The sequence was collected from a woman between 45 and 65 years old who had been exposed to COVID-19. The gene calls are TRBV6-5 and TRBJ2-2; TRBD1 aligns across 8 bases. The CDR3, as DNA: TGTGCCAGCAGAAGGGGACAGGAGCTCACCGGGGAGCTGTTTTTT. This translates into CASRRGQELTGELFF.